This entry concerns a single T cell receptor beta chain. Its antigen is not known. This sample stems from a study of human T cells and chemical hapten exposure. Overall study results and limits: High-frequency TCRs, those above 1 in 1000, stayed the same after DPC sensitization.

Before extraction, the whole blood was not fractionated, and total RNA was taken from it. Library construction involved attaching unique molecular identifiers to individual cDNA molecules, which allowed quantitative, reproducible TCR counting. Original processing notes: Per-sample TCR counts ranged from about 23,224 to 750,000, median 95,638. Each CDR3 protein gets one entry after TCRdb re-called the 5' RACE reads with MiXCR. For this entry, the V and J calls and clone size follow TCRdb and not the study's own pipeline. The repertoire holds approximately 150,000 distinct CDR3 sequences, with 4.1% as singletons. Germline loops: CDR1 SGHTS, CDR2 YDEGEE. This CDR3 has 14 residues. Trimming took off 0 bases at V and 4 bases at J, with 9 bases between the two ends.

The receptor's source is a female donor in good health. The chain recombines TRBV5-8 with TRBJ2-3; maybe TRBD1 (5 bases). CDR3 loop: CASSLAPGPDTQYF. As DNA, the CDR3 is TGTGCCAGCAGCTTGGCCCCAGGGCCAGATACGCAGTATTTT.